Listed below are T cell receptor beta chains from one sample, sequenced in a study of cytomegalovirus exposure and HLA in healthy donors. Libraries were prepared by immunoSEQ multiplex PCR; TCRdb keeps only in-frame clonotypes and omits some of them. The sample carries more than 85,000 clones, around 74% recorded once. The sample consisted of PBMCs. All receptors derive from a man in his forties in good health and CMV-seronegative. CDR3s include the opening cysteine and the closing phenylalanine or tryptophan. The D gene is left open where the match is weak. A clone size is listed for some rows: how often the clone was seen (once, few, many), or a class if it is expanded.

CASSRLILRKQGSGANVLTF | TGTGCCAGCAGCCGACTAATACTAAGAAAACAGGGGTCTGGGGCCAACGTCCTGACTTTC | NA | TRBD1 | TRBJ2-6 | TRBV28
CASRDSDRARPFF | TGTGCCAGCAGAGATTCGGACAGGGCCCGGCCTTTCTTT | once | TRBD1 | TRBJ1-1 | TRBV2
CASSLNRDNYEQYF | TGCGCCAGCAGCCTCAACCGGGACAACTACGAGCAGTACTTC | NA | NA | TRBJ2-7 | TRBV5-1
CASSQPGQTYGYTF | TGCGCCAGCAGCCAACCCGGACAGACCTATGGCTACACCTTC | NA | NA | TRBJ1-2 | TRBV4-1
CASSPGTGQETQYF | TGTGCCAGCTCACCCGGGACAGGACAAGAGACCCAGTACTTC | NA | TRBD1 | TRBJ2-5 | TRBV18
CASRGSGRANGYTF | TGCGCCAGCAGGGGTTCTGGCAGGGCAAATGGCTACACCTTC | NA | NA | TRBJ1-2 | TRBV4-1
CASSDGRSSYNEQFF | TGTGCCAGCAGTGACGGCCGCAGCTCCTACAATGAGCAGTTCTTC | once | NA | TRBJ2-1 | TRBV6-4
CASSLGHSTGELFF | TGCGCCAGCAGCTTGGGACACAGCACCGGGGAGCTGTTTTTT | NA | NA | TRBJ2-2 | TRBV5-1
CASSPVAEDNEQFF | TGTGCCAGCAGCCCCGTGGCCGAGGACAATGAGCAGTTCTTC | NA | NA | TRBJ2-1 | TRBV13
CATSRDSGGVYEQYF | TGTGCCACCAGCAGAGACTCAGGGGGCGTATACGAGCAGTACTTC | NA | TRBD1 | TRBJ2-7 | TRBV15
CASSSRDRVYEQYF | TGTGCCAGCAGTTCCCGGGACAGAGTCTACGAGCAGTACTTC | NA | TRBD1 | TRBJ2-7 | TRBV27
CASGFVRGRYEQYF | TGTGCCAGCGGGTTCGTCAGGGGGCGTTACGAGCAGTACTTC | few | TRBD1 | TRBJ2-7 | TRBV6-5
CASSEIQGFDNEQFF | TGTGCCAGCAGTGAAATACAGGGGTTCGACAATGAGCAGTTCTTC | NA | TRBD1 | TRBJ2-1 | TRBV2
CASSQWDRAGGGYTF | TGCGCCAGCAGCCAATGGGACAGGGCAGGGGGTGGCTACACCTTC | NA | TRBD1 | TRBJ1-2 | TRBV4-1
CASSFEGTAWGELFF | TGTGCCAGCAGTTTCGAAGGGACAGCTTGGGGGGAGCTGTTTTTT | NA | TRBD1 | TRBJ2-2 | TRBV27
CASSISGGGEKLFF | TGTGCCAGTAGTATCTCAGGGGGTGGCGAAAAACTGTTTTTT | NA | TRBD1 | TRBJ1-4 | TRBV19
CASSQGQSNTEAFF | TGCGCCAGCAGCCAAGGACAGAGTAACACTGAAGCTTTCTTT | NA | NA | TRBJ1-1 | TRBV4-3
CAWTGSSSTGYQETQYF | TGTGCCTGGACCGGGTCCAGCTCCACAGGGTACCAAGAGACCCAGTACTTC | NA | NA | TRBJ2-5 | TRBV30
CASSDWDLQSYGYTF | TGTGCCAGCAGTGACTGGGACTTGCAGAGCTATGGCTACACCTTC | NA | NA | TRBJ1-2 | TRBV25-1
CATSRGGTSDTQYF | TGTGCCACCAGCAGAGGGGGGACTTCAGATACGCAGTATTTT | NA | NA | TRBJ2-3 | TRBV15
CASSWRYTENTEAFF | TGTGCCAGCAGCTGGAGGTACACAGAAAACACTGAAGCTTTCTTT | NA | NA | TRBJ1-1 | TRBV5-5
CASSFTGGYEQYF | TGTGCCAGCAGCTTCACAGGGGGCTACGAGCAGTACTTC | NA | TRBD1 | TRBJ2-7 | TRBV5-8
CASSPGRGGTYEQYF | TGTGCCAGCAGCCCGGGTAGGGGAGGGACCTACGAGCAGTACTTC | few | TRBD2 | TRBJ2-7 | TRBV7-7
CASSRTSVSYNEQFF | TGTGCCAGCAGCCGGACTAGCGTCTCCTACAATGAGCAGTTCTTC | NA | TRBD2 | TRBJ2-1 | TRBV6-1
CASSLGLAGGGSSYNEQFF | TGCGCCAGCAGCTTGGGACTAGCGGGAGGGGGGAGCTCCTACAATGAGCAGTTCTTC | NA | TRBD2 | TRBJ2-1 | TRBV5-1
CASSPRAAPGEKLFF | TGTGCCAGCTCACCGCGGGCGGCCCCGGGGGAAAAACTGTTTTTT | NA | NA | TRBJ1-4 | TRBV18
CASSLGWVGQGAREQYF | TGTGCCAGCAGCTTAGGGTGGGTGGGACAGGGGGCGAGGGAGCAGTACTTC | few | TRBD1 | TRBJ2-7 | TRBV7-9
CASSFPPAGASKQYF | TGTGCCAGCAGCTTCCCCCCAGCGGGAGCTTCGAAGCAGTACTTC | few | TRBD2 | TRBJ2-7 | TRBV5-4
CAWSHGQERYSNQPQHF | TGTGCCTGGAGTCACGGACAGGAGCGGTATAGCAATCAGCCCCAGCATTTT | NA | TRBD1 | TRBJ1-5 | TRBV30
CASSSSGAQLANTGELFF | TGTGCCAGCAGCTCAAGTGGGGCACAACTCGCGAACACCGGGGAGCTGTTTTTT | NA | NA | TRBJ2-2 | TRBV7-2
CASSQDSGGARDTQYF | TGCGCCAGCAGCCAAGATAGCGGGGGGGCCCGGGATACGCAGTATTTT | NA | TRBD2 | TRBJ2-3 | TRBV4-3
CASSLVGVRGHQPQHF | TGTGCCAGCAGCTTAGTCGGGGTGCGTGGGCATCAGCCCCAGCATTTT | few | NA | TRBJ1-5 | TRBV7-2
CASSYSLLGVSGEQFF | TGTGCCAGCAGTTACTCACTCCTTGGCGTTTCGGGTGAGCAGTTCTTC | once | NA | TRBJ2-1 | TRBV6-5
CASRLQGLGYTF | TGTGCCAGCAGATTACAGGGGCTTGGCTACACCTTC | few | TRBD1 | TRBJ1-2 | TRBV6-5
CASSEPDRETQYF | TGTGCCAGCAGTGAACCAGACAGAGAGACCCAGTACTTC | NA | NA | TRBJ2-5 | TRBV25-1
CASSPLDRENTEAFF | TGTGCCAGCAGCCCCCTGGATCGGGAGAACACTGAAGCTTTCTTT | NA | NA | TRBJ1-1 | TRBV5-4
CASSGFQETQYF | TGTGCCAGCAGCGGGTTTCAAGAGACCCAGTACTTC | few | NA | TRBJ2-5 | TRBV27
CASSLAPGNEQFF | TGTGCCAGCAGCTTAGCCCCCGGCAATGAGCAGTTCTTC | NA | NA | TRBJ2-1 | TRBV7-9
CASSSGGGAGETQYF | TGTGCCAGCAGTTCTGGAGGGGGGGCCGGGGAGACCCAGTACTTC | NA | NA | TRBJ2-5 | TRBV6-5
CASSLDSGRGGNGELFF | TGTGCCAGCAGCCTCGACAGCGGGCGGGGGGGCAACGGGGAGCTGTTTTTT | few | TRBD2 | TRBJ2-2 | TRBV7-3
CASKLSEALEQYF | TGCGCCAGCAAACTAAGTGAGGCACTTGAGCAGTACTTC | NA | NA | TRBJ2-7 | TRBV5-1
CASSFPAGAKETQYF | TGCGCCAGCAGCTTTCCAGCGGGGGCCAAAGAGACCCAGTACTTC | NA | TRBD2 | TRBJ2-5 | TRBV5-1
CASSPSGTRYEQYF | TGTGCCAGTAGTCCTTCCGGGACAAGATACGAGCAGTACTTC | NA | NA | TRBJ2-7 | TRBV19
CAIRTETNNSPLHF | TGTGCCATACGGACAGAAACGAATAATTCACCCCTCCACTTT | few | NA | TRBJ1-6 | TRBV10-3
CASRQPGRGEDTQYF | TGCGCCAGCCGCCAGCCGGGCAGGGGTGAGGATACGCAGTATTTT | NA | NA | TRBJ2-3 | TRBV4-1